The 5 T cell receptor beta chains given below trace back to one sample, sequenced in a study of a mutant IDH1 vaccine in newly diagnosed glioma. The method was immunoSEQ multiplex PCR; TCRdb's version includes in-frame clones alone and lacks a portion of them. This table holds around 42,000 clones, 75% to 90% found once. Time point of the sample: week 5, during vaccination. Each dose delivered 300 ug of mutant IDH1 20-mer peptide subcutaneously with imiquimod. These receptors' antigens are unknown. The sample consisted of PBMCs, taken from a glioma patient whose treatment included an IDH1 peptide vaccine. All receptors derive from a middle-aged man with glioma.

The V and J genes are TRBV4-1 and TRBJ1-1; no definite D call. With 4 bases removed from V and 4 bases from J, the gap between germline ends came to 13 bases. The CDR3 sequence is 14 residues long. The germline gives CDR1 MGHRA, CDR2 YSYEKL. The CDR3 coding sequence is TGCGCCAGCAGCCCCAAAGGGTTGGGCACTGAAGCTTTCTTT. Its translation: CASSPKGLGTEAFF.

The chain uses TRBV6-5 and TRBJ1-5, with a tentative D call TRBD1 (6 bases). The CDR3 totals 15 residues. Trimming took 3 bases from V and 6 from J, leaving 15 bases between them. Germline loops: CDR1 MNHEY, CDR2 SVGAGI. The CDR3 DNA reads TGTGCCAGCAGTTATAGCAGGGGAGGAGGTCAGCCCCAGCATTTT. Its protein product is CASSYSRGGGQPQHF.

This rearrangement joins TRBV10-3 to TRBJ2-3, with D perhaps assigned TRBD1 or TRBD2 (5 bases each). The V end lost 10 bases, the J end lost 5 bases, and 19 bases lay between the germline ends. The CDR3 loop spans 14 amino acids. CDR1 and CDR2 from the germline V gene are ENHRY and SYGVKD. The CDR3 DNA is TGTGCCACACAGGTGGGACCTGCCCAAGATACGCAGTATTTT. This sequence encodes CATQVGPAQDTQYF.

V usage is TRBV18 and J usage is TRBJ2-7, with 10 bases matching TRBD1. J was trimmed by 7 bases and V by 6 bases; bases with no gene match: 9. The CDR3 has 14 amino acids. Germline values: CDR1 KGHSH, CDR2 LQKENI. The CDR3 region has the DNA TGTGCCAGCTCCCTGAGGACAGGGGGGGAAGAGCAGTACTTC. As protein: CASSLRTGGEEQYF.

The J gene is TRBJ1-2, the V gene TRBV2; unclear D gene. The germline V and J ends were trimmed by 9 bases and 8 bases, with 13 bases remaining between them. Germline V gene sequence: CDR1 SNHLY, CDR2 FYNNEI. The CDR3 sequence is 11 residues long. The CDR3, as DNA: TGTGCCAGTAACACGGCGTTAGGCTACACCTTC. It yields the protein CASNTALGYTF. The full variable domain, its missing parts supplied by reference TRBV2 and TRBJ1-2, is EPEVTQTPSHQVTQMGQEVILRCVPISNHLYFYWYRQILGQKVEFLVSFYNNEISEKSEIFDDQFSVERPDGSNFTLKIRSTKLEDSAMYFCASNTALGYTFGSGTRLTVV.